This T cell receptor (beta chain) appears in the sequencing data of a study of OX40 agonist ivuxolimab in advanced cancers. Study as a whole: While on treatment, patients had intravenous ivuxolimab at 0.01 to 10 mg/kg every 2 weeks. Allowance was made for prior anti-PD-1, anti-PD-L1 or anti-CTLA-4 therapy, and around 41% had some. General study findings and limits: At 0.1 to 3.0 mg/kg and by week 6, clonal expansion occurred in CD4+ and CD8+ blood T cells.

Deletions cut 4 bases from V and 0 bases from J, with 7 bases between. CDR3 size: 14 residues. Germline CDR1 SGHTA, CDR2 FQGTGA. The protocol was immunoSEQ multiplex PCR, while the TCRdb copy is restricted to in-frame clones and leaves out a portion. The repertoire holds about 80,000 clones, with more than 80% as singletons. Details on this clone: The antigen is unknown.

The source was CD4+ or CD8+ T cells sorted from blood, collected in a trial of the OX40 agonist ivuxolimab. The chain joins TRBV7-3 to TRBJ1-3, with D unclear. The clonotype originates from an adult with an advanced solid tumor such as melanoma, head and neck, liver or kidney cancer. CDR3: CASSSPSSGNTIYF. The CDR3 nucleotides read TGTGCCAGCAGCTCGCCGAGCTCTGGAAACACCATATATTTT. Full variable domain (missing parts from reference TRBV7-3 and TRBJ1-3): GAGVSQTPSNKVTEKGKYVELRCDPISGHTALYWYRQSLGQGPEFLIYFQGTGAADDSGLPNDRFFAVRPEGSVSTLKIQRTERGDSAVYLCASSSPSSGNTIYFGEGSWLTVV.